Listed here are 15 T cell receptor beta chains from one sample, sequenced in a study of cytomegalovirus exposure and HLA in healthy donors. PCR amplification relied on 60 Vbeta primers (plus 13 Jbeta primers). The table came from immunoSEQ multiplex PCR; TCRdb's copy has only in-frame clones and leaves some out. The repertoire includes 55,000 to 75,000 clones, about 68% of them detected once, and around 7.3% sits in the top ten. Sequenced input: PBMCs. These receptor sequences come from a woman aged 30 to 39 in good health and CMV-seropositive.

The rearrangement uses TRBV5-6 and TRBJ2-7; 7 nucleotides align to TRBD2. V trimming: 0 bases; J trimming: 3 bases; junction bases outside the gene matches: 3. CDR3 size: 14 residues. Germline CDR1 reads SGHDT; CDR2 reads YYEEEE. This CDR3 is CASSLEGRDYEQYF. The CDR3 DNA sequence: TGTGCCAGCAGCTTGGAGGGGAGGGACTACGAGCAGTACTTC.

The V gene is TRBV19, the J gene TRBJ2-1, with 7 bases lining up with TRBD1. The CDR3 is 16 residues long. CDR1 is LNHDA and CDR2 is SQIVND in the germline V gene (reference sequence). J was trimmed by 0 bases and V by 7 bases; bases with no gene match: 9. CDR3 sequence: CASKERDRSSYNEQFF. Written as DNA, the CDR3 is TGTGCCAGTAAAGAGAGGGACAGAAGCTCCTACAATGAGCAGTTCTTC.

This clone was seen more than once but under ten times. This rearrangement joins TRBV7-2 to TRBJ1-5; a weak D match, TRBD1 (6 bases). The CDR3 totals 16 residues. Germline V gene sequence: CDR1 SGHTA, CDR2 FQGNSA. Trimming shortened V by 5 bases and J by 7 bases, and 21 bases separated the two germline ends. The CDR3: CASSPRTTGRGQPQHF. CDR3 DNA: TGTGCCAGCAGCCCCCGAACGACAGGTCGAGGACAGCCCCAGCATTTT.

In its sample, this clone was seen a few times. The chain combines TRBV27 with TRBJ2-2; TRBD1 matches 9 bases. From germline, CDR1 is MNHEY and CDR2 SMNVEV (reference sequence). The CDR3 is made up of 16 amino acids. Trimming at V came to 6 bases and at J to 6 bases, leaving 11 bases not matched to a gene. The CDR3 DNA reads TGTGCCAGCAGCCCTGGGACAGGGTTTGGGGCCGGGGAGCTGTTTTTT. Encoded protein: CASSPGTGFGAGELFF.

The V call is TRBV7-3, the J call TRBJ2-3; 9 bases align to TRBD1. This CDR3 has 18 residues. Germline CDR1 is SGHTA and CDR2 is FQGTGA. Unmatched junction bases numbered 12, after V lost 2 bases and J lost 3 bases. In DNA form, the CDR3 reads TGTGCCAGCAGCTTATTGAGACAGGGGGAGCTCAGAACAGATACGCAGTATTTT. Residues: CASSLLRQGELRTDTQYF.

The chain uses TRBV5-4 and TRBJ1-2; tentative D call: TRBD1 (5 bases). Trimming took off 4 bases at V and 7 bases at J, with 23 bases between the two ends. The CDR3 is made up of 16 amino acids. Germline CDR1 and CDR2: SGHNT and YYREEE (reference sequence). The CDR3 nucleotides are TGTGCCAGCAGCCCGCCTGCCAGGGCAAGTATGGGTGGCTACACCTTC. Its translation is CASSPPARASMGGYTF.

The chain carries TRBV19 and TRBJ2-3; 10 bases agree with TRBD1. Germline assignment: CDR1 LNHDA and CDR2 SQIVND (reference sequence). The ends lost 4 bases at V and 1 base at J; junction bases unmatched: 5. The CDR3 spans 16 residues. CDR3 DNA sequence: TGTGCCAGTAGTAGAGGGACAGGGGAGGGCACAGATACGCAGTATTTT. This encodes CASSRGTGEGTDTQYF.

The rearrangement links TRBV30 to TRBJ1-5; TRBD1 matches at 7 bases. Germline V gene lookup returns CDR1 GTSNPN and CDR2 SVGIG (reference sequence). The CDR3 sequence is 15 residues long. Trimming removed 4 bases from V and 1 base from J; junction bases left unmatched: 7. The chain's CDR3 is CAWNQGVGSNQPQHF. In nucleotides, the CDR3 is TGTGCCTGGAACCAGGGGGTGGGGAGCAATCAGCCCCAGCATTTT.

This chain links TRBV11-2 with TRBJ2-7; possible D gene TRBD2, 6 bases. CDR3 size: 15 residues. Germline CDR1 reads SGHAT; CDR2 reads FQNNGV. The V end was cut by 0 bases, the J end by 2 bases, with 11 bases between. The CDR3 nucleotides are TGTGCCAGCAGCTTAGACCGCGGGACCACCTACGAGCAGTACTTC. Amino acids: CASSLDRGTTYEQYF.

The rearrangement joins TRBV7-3 to TRBJ1-2; TRBD1 matches at 9 bases. This CDR3 has 15 amino acids. Per the germline V gene, CDR1 is SGHTA and CDR2 is FQGTGA. Losses at the gene ends were 4 bases for V and 8 bases for J; bases not matched to a gene: 11. The CDR3 loop is CASSSWDRAGRGYTF. In DNA, the CDR3 is TGTGCCAGCAGCTCGTGGGACAGGGCAGGCAGAGGCTACACCTTC.

V gene TRBV7-2 combines with J gene TRBJ2-6, with D unresolved. V lost 11 bases to trimming and J lost 0 bases, with 8 bases between them. The germline V gene has CDR1 SGHTA and CDR2 FQGNSA. The CDR3 runs 13 residues. CDR3: CALAISGANVLTF. In DNA form, the CDR3 reads TGTGCCCTTGCGATCTCTGGGGCCAACGTCCTGACTTTC.

The rearrangement joins TRBV6-5 to TRBJ1-1; the D is unclear. V shed 5 bases and J shed 4 bases, with 14 bases lying between them. This CDR3 is 14 amino acids long. Germline V gives CDR1 MNHEY, CDR2 SVGAGI. The CDR3 loop reads CASSPSAGSTEAFF. The CDR3 DNA reads TGTGCCAGCAGTCCCAGTGCGGGGTCCACTGAAGCTTTCTTT.

The chain is built from TRBV7-6 and TRBJ2-2; the D gene is possibly TRBD1 (6 bases). Germline V gives CDR1 SGHVS, CDR2 FNYEAQ. Between the trimmed V and J ends, which lost 3 bases and 5 bases, there was a span of 10 bases. The CDR3 has 14 amino acids. CDR3 sequence reads: CASSFNQGTGELFF. CDR3 DNA sequence: TGTGCCAGCAGCTTCAACCAGGGGACCGGGGAGCTGTTTTTT.

The chain is built from TRBV19 and TRBJ2-3; D unclear. Germline V gives CDR1 LNHDA, CDR2 SQIVND (reference sequence). The germline V and J ends were trimmed by 7 bases and 0 bases, with 14 bases remaining between them. The CDR3 spans 15 residues. CDR3 residues: CASNPSFLSTDTQYF. CDR3 sequence (DNA): TGTGCCAGTAACCCCTCATTTCTAAGCACAGATACGCAGTATTTT. The full variable domain, its missing parts supplied by reference TRBV19 and TRBJ2-3, is DGGITQSPKYLFRKEGQNVTLSCEQNLNHDAMYWYRQDPGQGLRLIYYSQIVNDFQKGDIAEGYSVSREKKESFPLTVTSAQKNPTAFYLCASNPSFLSTDTQYFGPGTRLTVL.

The chain is built from TRBV28 and TRBJ1-4, with 9 bases lining up with TRBD1. Germline lookup yields CDR1 MDHEN and CDR2 SYDVKM. V shed 4 bases, J shed 5 bases, and the junction held 5 bases outside the gene matches. The CDR3 contains 15 residues. CDR3 loop: CASSWGQGLNEKLFF. The CDR3 coding sequence is TGTGCCAGCAGTTGGGGACAGGGCCTAAATGAAAAACTGTTTTTT.